The entry below describes one T cell receptor beta chain. Its antigen is as yet unknown. The template for TCR beta VDJ and CDR3 sequence profiling was genomic DNA. MiXCR, applied by TCRdb to the reads, yields one record per CDR3 protein. Of 250,000 to 300,000 distinct CDR3 sequences listed, approximately 56% are singletons. The data originate from a study of CD8+CD57+ T cells in acquired aplastic anemia. The wider study: Isolated CD4+ and CD8+ cells, once sorted, yielded DNA averaging around 3 ug.

Study-level findings and limits: Any difference that existed in CD8+ Simpson's diversity between patients and controls was not significant.

CDR1 SGHDT and CDR2 YYEEEE come from the germline V gene. Trimming removed 4 bases at V and 7 bases at J, with 18 bases between. This CDR3 comprises 16 residues. This chain joins TRBV5-6 and TRBJ1-6; no clear D gene. The receptor was isolated from a human donor with severe aplastic anemia or a healthy control (not recorded which). Sequencing was performed on sorted CD4+, CD8+, or CD8+CD57+ T cells (not recorded which) from PBMCs. The CDR3 reads CASSPLGWEGNSPLHF. CDR3 DNA sequence: TGTGCCAGCAGCCCCCTTGGTTGGGAGGGCAATTCACCCCTCCACTTT.